The 31 T cell receptor beta chains below all came from one sample that was sequenced in a study of T cells in Graves' hyperthyroidism and ophthalmopathy. TCR beta CDR3 regions were amplified from RNA transcripts. HTBI primers were the set used in a first-round RT-PCR of the TCR CDR3. TCRdb reanalysed the multiplex PCR reads using MiXCR and keeps one entry per CDR3 protein. This sample has under 350,000 distinct CDR3 sequences; roughly 21% occur once, and the top ten carry around half. Source material: blood. The origin of the receptors is a woman aged 45-60 years with Graves' hyperthyroidism.

The chain carries TRBV11-2 and TRBJ1-3; 10 bases match TRBD1. The CDR3 has 16 amino acids. V dropped 5 bases and J dropped 4; count of bases not matched to a gene: 8. CDR1 and CDR2 from the germline V gene are SGHAT and FQNNGV. The CDR3 nucleotides read TGTGCCAGCAGCCCCCTGGGACAGGGGCGAGGAAACACCATATATTTT. As protein: CASSPLGQGRGNTIYF.

This clonotype was found many times. J is TRBJ2-7 and V is TRBV27; weak D call: TRBD2 (5 bases). V dropped 3 bases and J dropped 7 bases, with 7 bases sitting between them. Germline V gene sequence: CDR1 MNHEY, CDR2 SMNVEV (reference sequence). The CDR3 loop spans 11 amino acids. The CDR3 region has the DNA TGTGCCAGCAGTTTTGAGGGAGAGCAGTACTTC. This translates into CASSFEGEQYF.

This clonotype was detected many times. This chain links TRBV27 with TRBJ1-1, with D possibly being TRBD1 (5 bases). This CDR3 spans 17 amino acids. V lost 0 bases to trimming and J lost 2 bases, with 16 bases between them. Germline CDR1 is MNHEY and CDR2 is SMNVEV (reference sequence). CDR3: CASSLSMWGVGNTEAFF. The DNA for the CDR3 is TGTGCCAGCAGTTTATCGATGTGGGGGGTCGGAAACACTGAAGCTTTCTTT.

Concerning this clonotype itself: A much larger clone is a single base away; this may be a read error. This rearrangement joins TRBV7-8 to TRBJ1-1, with TRBD1 identical over 10 bases. Germline V gene lookup returns CDR1 SGHVS and CDR2 FQNEAQ. The CDR3 runs to 14 residues. CDR3 DNA: TGTGTCAGCAGCATCCGGGACAGGGGCACTGAAGCTTTCTTT. Its translation: CVSSIRDRGTEAFF.

The CDR3 DNA reads as TGTGCCAGCAGTATGACAGGGGGGGTCACTGAAGCTTTCTTT. Protein: CASSMTGGVTEAFF. The rearrangement joins TRBV27 to TRBJ1-1; 9 bases line up with TRBD1. CDR3 length: 14 residues. V lost 5 bases to trimming and J lost 4 bases; unmatched junction nucleotides: 5. Germline CDR1 reads MNHEY; CDR2 reads SMNVEV (reference sequence).

In this sample, this clonotype turned up a few times. The genes are TRBV7-2 and TRBJ1-6, with D possibly being TRBD1 (6 bases). Germline-derived CDR1 and CDR2 are SGHTA and FQGNSA. Trimming took 7 bases from V and 7 from J, leaving 17 bases between them. The CDR3 contains 15 residues. CDR3: CASTKRGQTNSPLHF. CDR3 DNA sequence: TGTGCCAGCACTAAACGAGGACAGACGAATTCACCCCTCCACTTT.

This clonotype was found many times. The gene calls are TRBV5-1 and TRBJ1-1; TRBD1 matches at 11 bases. This CDR3 comprises 15 residues. V shed 4 bases, J shed 4 bases, and the junction held 6 bases outside the gene matches. Germline V CDR1 and CDR2: SGHRS, YFSETQ. The CDR3 reads CASSTGTGGGTEAFF. In DNA form, the CDR3 reads TGCGCCAGCAGCACGGGGACAGGGGGTGGCACTGAAGCTTTCTTT.

The chain combines TRBV9 with TRBJ2-1; TRBD2 agrees at 10 bases. Germline lookup yields CDR1 SGDLS and CDR2 YYNGEE. CDR3 length equals 15 residues. V lost 2 bases to trimming and J lost 4 bases; unmatched junction nucleotides: 3. CDR3 nucleotide sequence: TGTGCCAGCAGCGTTGCGGGACTAGCGTACAATGAGCAGTTCTTC. The encoded protein is CASSVAGLAYNEQFF.

This chain links TRBV12-3 or TRBV12-4 with TRBJ2-3; D not certain. V was trimmed by 7 bases and J by 1 base, leaving 15 bases between them. The CDR3 has 15 amino acids. CDR3 coding DNA: TGTGCCAGCACCTTGCGGTTTCGGGGCACAGATACGCAGTATTTT. Translated: CASTLRFRGTDTQYF.

The sample holds many counts of this clonotype. The chain links TRBV6-2 or TRBV6-3 to TRBJ2-6; 12 nucleotides align to TRBD1. The CDR3 covers 18 residues. Looked up from germline, CDR1 is MNHEY and CDR2 is SVGEGT. J was trimmed by 1 base and V by 6 bases; bases with no gene match: 7. The CDR3 region is CASSDTGQGASGANVLTF. The DNA of the CDR3 is TGTGCCAGCAGCGACACGGGACAGGGGGCTTCTGGGGCCAACGTCCTGACTTTC.

This clonotype was picked up many times. V gene TRBV5-8 combines with J gene TRBJ1-2; 8 positions match TRBD1. V lost 6 bases to trimming and J lost 2 bases; unmatched junction nucleotides: 12. The CDR3 spans 16 residues. Germline V lookup: CDR1 SGHTS, CDR2 YDEGEE. CDR3: CASTPTRTGRNYGYTF. The CDR3 region has the DNA TGTGCCAGCACCCCAACCCGGACAGGGCGGAACTATGGCTACACCTTC.

The table lists this clonotype with many counts. The chain couples TRBV18 to TRBJ2-7; the D gene is possibly TRBD1 (5 bases). CDR1 is KGHSH and CDR2 is LQKENI in the germline V gene. V was shortened by 4 bases and J by 0 bases, with 10 bases between the two germline ends. This CDR3 spans 14 amino acids. The CDR3 region is CASSQTGSSYEQYF. For the CDR3, the DNA is TGTGCCAGCTCACAAACAGGAAGCTCCTACGAGCAGTACTTC.

The genes are TRBV4-1 and TRBJ1-1; the match to TRBD1 covers 9 bases. Trimming at V came to 4 bases and at J to 11 bases, leaving 20 bases not matched to a gene. This CDR3 region has 17 residues. The germline CDR1 and CDR2 sequences are MGHRA and YSYEKL. The CDR3, as DNA: TGCGCCAGCAGCCGGGGAGGTGGGACAGGGAGGCGATCCAGGGCTTTCTTT. Translation gives CASSRGGGTGRRSRAFF.

The J gene is TRBJ2-3, the V gene TRBV10-3; perhaps TRBD1 as D (5 bases). V lost 3 bases and J 4 bases, leaving 8 bases between the germline ends. CDR1 ENHRY and CDR2 SYGVKD come from the germline V gene. The CDR3 totals 13 residues. The CDR3 is CAISDDSSDTQYF. In nucleotides, the CDR3 is TGTGCCATCAGTGACGACAGTTCAGATACGCAGTATTTT.

The chain couples TRBV25-1 to TRBJ2-1; 13 nucleotides agree with TRBD2. Germline loops: CDR1 MGHDK, CDR2 SYGVNS. V shed 3 bases and J 7 bases; nucleotides not matched to a gene: 3. The CDR3 runs 15 residues. The CDR3 DNA is TGTGCCAGCAGTGAGCCGGGACTAGCGGGAAATGAGCAGTTCTTC. It codes for CASSEPGLAGNEQFF.

This clonotype has just a few counts. This sequence joins TRBV2 and TRBJ1-1; the D is unclear. Trimming stripped 8 bases from V and 1 base from J, with 8 bases between. Per germline, CDR1 SNHLY and CDR2 FYNNEI. This CDR3 has 12 residues. CDR3 coding DNA: TGTGCCAGCCAAGGGTGGAACACTGAAGCTTTCTTT. Translation: CASQGWNTEAFF. The full variable domain, its missing parts supplied by reference TRBV2 and TRBJ1-1, is EPEVTQTPSHQVTQMGQEVILRCVPISNHLYFYWYRQILGQKVEFLVSFYNNEISEKSEIFDDQFSVERPDGSNFTLKIRSTKLEDSAMYFCASQGWNTEAFFGQGTRLTVV.

This clonotype was recorded a few times. One junction end disagrees with the germline gene, perhaps due to a read error. The rearrangement uses TRBV20-1 and TRBJ2-7; 7 nucleotides line up with TRBD1. Germline CDR1 reads DFQATT; CDR2 reads SNEGSKA (reference sequence). CDR3 length equals 13 residues. CDR3 sequence (DNA): TGCAGTGCTAGACGGCAGGGGGTCCACGAGCAGCACTTC. Translating it yields CSARRQGVHEQHF.

This clonotype was recorded only once. The rearrangement links TRBV19 to TRBJ2-5; D may be TRBD1 (5 bases). Per the germline V gene, CDR1 is LNHDA and CDR2 is SQIVND (reference sequence). V shed 4 bases and J shed 2 bases, with 14 bases lying between them. The CDR3 is 15 amino acids. The CDR3 sequence: CASSTRQLPQETQYF. CDR3 bases: TGTGCCAGTAGTACCCGACAGTTGCCTCAAGAGACCCAGTACTTC.

This clonotype was seen only a few times. The V and J genes are TRBV19 and TRBJ1-5, with unresolved D. The length of the CDR3 is 15 residues. Germline assignment: CDR1 LNHDA and CDR2 SQIVND (reference sequence). Trimming took off 4 bases at V and 2 bases at J, with 12 bases between the two ends. Here the CDR3 DNA reads TGTGCCAGTAGTAACCGGGAAGGTGGCAATCAGCCCCAGCATTTT. It specifies CASSNREGGNQPQHF.

This clonotype has just a few counts. V usage is TRBV18 and J usage is TRBJ2-5; 8 bases line up with TRBD2. Per germline, CDR1 KGHSH and CDR2 LQKENI. The V gene end was trimmed by 3 bases and the J gene end by 1 base; junction bases not matched to a gene: 4. This CDR3 contains 15 residues. CDR3 residues: CASSPLLAAQETQYF. The CDR3 DNA reads as TGTGCCAGCTCACCGTTACTAGCGGCCCAAGAGACCCAGTACTTC.

This clonotype showed up many times. V is TRBV7-8 and J is TRBJ1-5; TRBD1 might be the D (6 bases). The CDR3 sequence is 17 residues long. CDR1 and CDR2 from the germline V gene are SGHVS and FQNEAQ. The V end lost 8 bases, the J end lost 4 bases, and 24 bases lay between the germline ends. Written as DNA, the CDR3 is TGTGCCAGCGGGAGAGAACAGGGAAAAGGCTGGAATCAGCCCCAGCATTTT. Translation gives CASGREQGKGWNQPQHF.

The chain links TRBV30 to TRBJ1-1, with D perhaps TRBD1 (5 bases). Trimming took off 1 base at V and 2 bases at J, with 11 bases between the two ends. CDR3 length: 14 amino acids. Germline-derived CDR1 and CDR2 are GTSNPN and SVGIG (reference sequence). The DNA of the CDR3 is TGTGCCTGGAGTGGGGCAGGGAGAAACACTGAAGCTTTCTTT. This sequence encodes CAWSGAGRNTEAFF.

V usage is TRBV12-3 or TRBV12-4 and J usage is TRBJ2-5; TRBD1 might be the D (5 bases). Trimming stripped 1 base from V and 2 bases from J, with 8 bases between. CDR3 length equals 14 residues. CDR3 nucleotide sequence: TGTGCCAGCAGTTTAGAGGGGTGGCAAGAGACCCAGTACTTC. Its protein is CASSLEGWQETQYF.

This clonotype was counted at least ten times. The chain recombines TRBV12-3 or TRBV12-4 with TRBJ2-7; a weak D match, TRBD2 (5 bases). V was cut by 2 bases and J by 3 bases, with 11 bases left in between. The CDR3 is 14 residues long. CDR3 DNA sequence: TGTGCCAGCAGTTTACAAGCGGTCCTCTACGAGCAGTACTTC. It encodes CASSLQAVLYEQYF.

There are many counts of this clonotype. V is TRBV7-2 and J is TRBJ2-1; tentatively, D is TRBD1 or TRBD2 (7 bases each). Trimming took 5 bases from V and 4 from J, leaving 15 bases between them. The germline V gene has CDR1 SGHTA and CDR2 FQGNSA. The CDR3 covers 15 residues. CDR3 amino acids: CASSGRGGGYNEQFF. In nucleotides, the CDR3 is TGTGCCAGCAGCGGCAGGGGGGGTGGTTACAATGAGCAGTTCTTC.

The CDR3 here is CASSRTGDISGELFF. The CDR3 nucleotides read TGTGCCAGCAGTCGGACAGGGGATATATCCGGGGAGCTGTTTTTT. This chain links TRBV2 with TRBJ2-2, with 9 bases identical to TRBD1. The CDR3 contains 15 residues. V gave up 5 bases and J gave up 6 bases; unmatched junction bases: 7. The germline V gene encodes CDR1 SNHLY and CDR2 FYNNEI.

This clonotype was found many times. The chain couples TRBV11-2 to TRBJ2-3; D is possibly TRBD1 (5 bases). Germline V gives CDR1 SGHAT, CDR2 FQNNGV. This CDR3 has 16 amino acids. Trimming cost V 4 bases and J 6 bases, with 20 bases left between them. The DNA of the CDR3 is TGTGCCAGCAGCTCCCTCGGACATCCCGGGCCTGATACGCAGTATTTT. Encoded protein: CASSSLGHPGPDTQYF. Combining the CDR3 with reference TRBV11-2 and TRBJ2-3 gives the whole variable domain EAGVAQSPRYKIIEKRQSVAFWCNPISGHATLYWYQQILGQGPKLLIQFQNNGVVDDSQLPKDRFSAERLKGVDSTLKIQPAKLEDSAVYLCASSSLGHPGPDTQYFGPGTRLTVL.

The sample holds many counts of this clonotype. The rearrangement uses TRBV20-1 and TRBJ1-1, with 9 nucleotides matching TRBD1. This CDR3 has 16 residues. After removal of 4 bases from V and 0 bases from J, the junction contained 9 bases not matched to a gene. Germline V CDR1 and CDR2: DFQATT, SNEGSKA (reference sequence). The chain's CDR3 is CSAKTGTGLMNTEAFF. CDR3 coding DNA: TGCAGTGCTAAGACCGGGACAGGGCTTATGAACACTGAAGCTTTCTTT.

This chain uses TRBV7-2 with TRBJ2-1; the D gene is possibly TRBD2 (6 bases). Trimming stripped 5 bases from V and 0 bases from J, with 23 bases between. The CDR3 contains 19 residues. Looked up from germline, CDR1 is SGHTA and CDR2 is FQGNSA. The CDR3 bases are TGTGCCAGCAGCCCCGGTTTCAGCGGGTGGCAGGACTCCTACAATGAGCAGTTCTTC. This encodes CASSPGFSGWQDSYNEQFF.

This chain joins TRBV7-3 and TRBJ2-1; the D gene is possibly TRBD2 (5 bases). Trimming removed 7 bases from V and 0 bases from J, with 19 bases in between. Germline CDR1 is SGHTA and CDR2 is FQGTGA. This CDR3 has 17 amino acids. The CDR3 sequence: CASNPGVRVNSYNEQFF. The CDR3 bases are TGTGCCAGCAACCCCGGGGTACGGGTCAACTCCTACAATGAGCAGTTCTTC.

The chain couples TRBV20-1 to TRBJ2-4, with TRBD2 as a possible D gene (5 bases). CDR3 size: 15 residues. CDR1 is DFQATT and CDR2 is SNEGSKA in the germline V gene (reference sequence). Deletions cut 7 bases from V and 4 bases from J, with 20 bases between. CDR3 nucleotide sequence: TGCAGTGTCGTAGGGAGTAGTCAAGGAAAAAACATTCAGTACTTC. It codes for CSVVGSSQGKNIQYF.